The 32 T cell receptor beta chains given below trace back to one sample, sequenced in a study of regulatory T cells after allogeneic stem cell transplantation. Amplification of the TCR beta CDR3 region followed SMARTer RACE reverse transcription of RNA. TCRdb itself ran the 5' RACE reads through MiXCR, one entry per CDR3 protein. The data hold roughly 4,700 distinct CDR3 sequences, with 96% observed a single time. Material: sorted CD4+ T cells from blood (whether regulatory or conventional is not recorded), obtained 30 days after allogeneic stem cell transplant. Receptors originate from a human patient who had an allogeneic stem cell transplant, so the T cells may come from the graft donor.

As concerns this clonotype: Likely a read error: the CDR3 ends without its conserved phenylalanine or tryptophan. The gene calls are TRBV20-1 and TRBJ2-7; no definite D call. Germline CDR1 DFQATT, CDR2 SNEGSKA (reference sequence). The CDR3 has 14 residues. CDR3 DNA sequence: TGCAGTGGTGAAGGCCCGGGCCAGTTCTACGCGCAGTACTCC. This encodes CSGEGPGQFYAQYS.

This sequence joins TRBV19 and TRBJ2-7; perhaps TRBD1 as D (6 bases). Germline CDR1 reads LNHDA; CDR2 reads SQIVND (reference sequence). This CDR3 has 16 amino acids. The V gene lost 3 bases and the J gene lost 1 base, with 16 bases spanning the gap. CDR3 protein: CASSIASQGGSYEQYF. Here the CDR3 DNA reads TGTGCCAGTAGTATCGCATCACAGGGCGGGTCCTACGAGCAGTACTTC.

The table lists this clonotype with a count of one. The V and J genes are TRBV20-1 and TRBJ1-5; D is ambiguous. TRBJ2-3 explains the end of the DNA better; the J call may be wrong. The CDR3 has 14 residues. Germline lookup yields CDR1 DFQATT and CDR2 SNEGSKA (reference sequence). The CDR3 spells CSASWGMGNEHQYF. The CDR3 DNA follows: TGCAGTGCTAGTTGGGGAATGGGCAATGAGCACCAGTATTTT.

A word on this clonotype: A junction boundary mismatches the germline segment, possibly from a read error. DNA for the CDR3: TGTGCCAGCAGCCCACTAGCGGGAGCAAGAAATGAGCATACCTTC. This codes for CASSPLAGARNEHTF. The chain employs TRBV7-6 and TRBJ2-1; TRBD2 agrees at 11 bases. Germline V gene lookup returns CDR1 SGHVS and CDR2 FNYEAQ. The CDR3 spans 15 residues.

The gene calls are TRBV20-1 and TRBJ1-6, with a possible D match to TRBD1 (5 bases). The CDR3 length is 13 residues. Trimming stripped 0 bases from V and 18 bases from J, with 18 bases between. Germline V CDR1 and CDR2: DFQATT, SNEGSKA (reference sequence). CDR3 nucleotides: TGCAGTGCTAGAGATCCCAGGGACTCAGCCCACCACTTT. Encoded protein: CSARDPRDSAHHF.

The genes are TRBV20-1 and TRBJ1-6; no definite D call. Germline lookup yields CDR1 DFQATT and CDR2 SNEGSKA (reference sequence). CDR3 length equals 14 residues. The V and J ends lost 5 bases and 18 bases respectively, with 26 bases between them. Written as DNA, the CDR3 is TGCAGTGCTCCAAGCAATGGAATCTTGTCTTCCCACCACTTT. It is translated as CSAPSNGILSSHHF.

About this clonotype itself: Here the CDR3 omits its conserved ending phenylalanine or tryptophan, so a read error is the likely source. This chain joins TRBV19 and TRBJ2-7, with unresolved D. CDR3 length: 13 amino acids. Per germline, CDR1 LNHDA and CDR2 SQIVND (reference sequence). CDR3: CAGSMGITYEQYC. The CDR3, as DNA: TGTGCCGGTAGTATGGGTATCACCTACGAGCAGTACTGC.

With regard to this clonotype: The germline gene is not matched at one end of the junction; a read error may be the cause. The chain combines TRBV3-1 with TRBJ2-5; the D gene is possibly TRBD1 (5 bases). The CDR3 has 13 residues. The V gene's germline CDR1 is LGHDT and CDR2 YNNKEL (reference sequence). CDR3 coding DNA: TGCTCCAGCACCTGGGGCCTCCAAGAGACCCAGTACTTC. Amino acid sequence: CSSTWGLQETQYF.

This clonotype was found once. The CDR3 does not end in the conserved phenylalanine or tryptophan, so this is likely a read error. The chain employs TRBV6-5 and TRBJ1-4; D gene ambiguous. The CDR3 contains 14 residues. Germline V gives CDR1 MNHEY, CDR2 SVGAGI. The CDR3 nucleotides are TGTGCCAGCAGAATATTGGGAACTAAAGAAAAACTGTTTATA. It codes for CASRILGTKEKLFI.

A single count supports this clonotype. The rearrangement joins TRBV20-1 to TRBJ2-7; D perhaps matches TRBD2 (7 bases). V lost 6 bases to trimming and J lost 2 bases, with 17 bases between them. This CDR3 is 14 amino acids long. Germline loops: CDR1 DFQATT, CDR2 SNEGSKA (reference sequence). The CDR3 DNA follows: TGCAGTGCGAGGGGGGGGCAGCTAACCTACGAGCAGTACTTC. Its protein is CSARGGQLTYEQYF.

V gene TRBV5-1 combines with J gene TRBJ2-7; D is possibly TRBD2 (5 bases). The V end was cut by 8 bases, the J end by 13 bases, with 34 bases between. The CDR3 has 16 amino acids. Looked up from germline, CDR1 is SGHRS and CDR2 is YFSETQ. The CDR3 region is CASHPGSSANYSAHYF. The CDR3 DNA follows: TGCGCCAGTCACCCTGGCAGTAGCGCCAACTACTCAGCCCACTACTTC.

The chain links TRBV19 to TRBJ2-7; D uncertain. Germline V CDR1 and CDR2: LNHDA, SQIVND (reference sequence). V lost 4 bases and J lost 2, with 9 bases in between. CDR3 length: 13 amino acids. Here the CDR3 reads CASSRCITYEQYF. The DNA of the CDR3 is TGTGCCAGTAGTAGGTGTATCACCTACGAGCAGTACTTC.

V usage is TRBV2 and J usage is TRBJ1-6; D remains ambiguous. Germline CDR1 and CDR2: SNHLY and FYNNEI. The V end was cut by 9 bases, the J end by 18 bases, with 30 bases between. The CDR3 totals 15 residues. The CDR3 nucleotides are TGTGCCAGTAGTCCTATGAGCTCCTATAATTCTCCCTACCACTTT. It is translated as CASSPMSSYNSPYHF.

Regarding this clonotype: The final CDR3 position lacks the conserved phenylalanine or tryptophan, pointing to a likely read error. The rearrangement joins TRBV5-1 to TRBJ2-7; 8 bases fit TRBD2. Per the germline V gene, CDR1 is SGHRS and CDR2 is YFSETQ. This CDR3 has 15 residues. V was clipped by 4 bases and J by 5 bases; unmatched bases: 11. The CDR3 bases are TGCGCCAGCAGCATGAGAGCGGGAGCAAAGAACGAGCAGTACTGC. Protein: CASSMRAGAKNEQYC.

This chain joins TRBV5-1 and TRBJ2-7, with 7 bases matching TRBD2. J gave up 4 bases and V 4 bases, and 11 bases lay outside the gene matches. The CDR3 length is 15 residues. Per the germline V gene, CDR1 is SGHRS and CDR2 is YFSETQ. This CDR3 is CASSLRAGCMYEQYF. CDR3 sequence (DNA): TGCGCCAGCAGCCTGCGAGCGGGATGCATGTACGAGCAGTACTTC.

The chain is built from TRBV20-1 and TRBJ1-3; TRBD1 matches 8 bases. This CDR3 contains 14 residues. The germline gives CDR1 DFQATT, CDR2 SNEGSKA (reference sequence). V shed 6 bases, J shed 2 bases, and the junction held 6 bases outside the gene matches. The CDR3 is CSAPDRAAGNTIYF. As DNA, the CDR3 is TGCAGTGCCCCGGACAGGGCGGCTGGAAACACCATATATTTT.

This chain links TRBV18 with TRBJ1-2, with D possibly being TRBD1 (6 bases). The germline CDR1 and CDR2 sequences are KGHSH and LQKENI. Trimming left V 6 bases short and J 7 bases short, with 18 bases between. This CDR3 contains 14 residues. The CDR3 DNA reads TGTGCCAGCTCCTCCTCCGAAAGGGGGACTGGCTACACCTTC. Its protein is CASSSSERGTGYTF.

Note on this clonotype: Mismatch with germline at one junction end may stem from a read error. This rearrangement joins TRBV5-5 to TRBJ2-1; maybe TRBD2 (6 bases). The DNA end favors TRBJ2-7, so the J call may be wrong. In germline, CDR1 is SGHKS, CDR2 YYEKEE (reference sequence). This CDR3 spans 16 amino acids. In DNA form, the CDR3 reads TGTGCCGGCAGCATGGTCGCGCGGGGCACCTACAATGAGCAGTACTTC. Residues: CAGSMVARGTYNEQYF.

On this clonotype: The junction does not match germline at one end; this may be a read error. The CDR3 DNA sequence: TGTGCCGGTAGTACGGGAACCACCTACGAGCAGTACTTC. Translation: CAGSTGTTYEQYF. The rearrangement uses TRBV19 and TRBJ2-7, with a weak D call TRBD2 (5 bases). CDR3 length: 13 residues. Per the germline V gene, CDR1 is LNHDA and CDR2 is SQIVND (reference sequence).

Comments on this clonotype: The conserved phenylalanine or tryptophan normally closing the CDR3 is absent here, so this likely arose from a read error. This chain connects TRBV20-1 to TRBJ2-3; a weak D match, TRBD2 (6 bases). The CDR3 is 15 amino acids. V was trimmed by 1 base and J by 5 bases, leaving 16 bases between them. Germline values: CDR1 DFQATT, CDR2 SNEGSKA (reference sequence). In DNA, the CDR3 is TGCAGTGCTAGAGGTCCATCGGGAGTGAGAGATACGCAGTATGTT. Encoded protein: CSARGPSGVRDTQYV.

V usage is TRBV7-2 and J usage is TRBJ1-1; no firm D call. The germline CDR1 and CDR2 sequences are SGHTA and FQGNSA. V was shortened by 4 bases and J by 8 bases, with 17 bases between the two germline ends. This CDR3 has 14 amino acids. CDR3 bases: TGTACCAGCAGCTCCCCCAACAAGGGCACGGAAGCTTTCTTT. It codes for CTSSSPNKGTEAFF.

This clonotype was seen just once. In this CDR3 the conserved last residue, phenylalanine or tryptophan, is missing, so a read error is likely. The chain joins TRBV6-5 to TRBJ1-2; tentatively, D is TRBD1 (6 bases). Germline assignment: CDR1 MNHEY and CDR2 SVGAGI. CDR3 length: 16 amino acids. Trimming left V 2 bases short and J 11 bases short, with 24 bases between. CDR3 loop: CASSYATGAGRKGYTI. CDR3 nucleotides: TGTGCCAGCAGTTACGCGACAGGAGCAGGGAGAAAAGGGTACACCATC.

Here the CDR3 DNA reads TGTGCCAGCAGTTGCCGCAGGGCAGATACGCAGTATTTT. Its translation: CASSCRRADTQYF. The V gene is TRBV2, the J gene TRBJ2-3; D possibly corresponds to TRBD1 (5 bases). Germline CDR1 SNHLY, CDR2 FYNNEI. V lost 5 bases and J 4 bases, leaving 10 bases between the germline ends. The CDR3 consists of 13 residues.

A word on this clonotype: The CDR3 does not end in the conserved phenylalanine or tryptophan, so this is likely a read error. CDR3 region: CRAGVWRPREKQYI. Here the CDR3 DNA reads TGCCGTGCTGGGGTATGGAGGCCTCGGGAGAAGCAGTACATC. The chain recombines TRBV20-1 with TRBJ2-4; perhaps TRBD2 as D (6 bases). The CDR3 runs to 14 residues. Looked up from germline, CDR1 is DFQATT and CDR2 is SNEGSKA (reference sequence).

Of note for this clonotype: A read error may be the cause here, since a much bigger clone is one base away. The V and J genes are TRBV11-2 and TRBJ2-3; no clear D gene. The V end was cut by 4 bases, the J end by 11 bases, with 13 bases between. The CDR3 has 12 amino acids. Germline V gene data show CDR1 as SGHAT and CDR2 as FQNNGV. This CDR3 reads CASSSPMNRQYF. In DNA, the CDR3 is TGTGCCAGCAGCTCCCCTATGAATAGGCAGTATTTT.

The chain carries TRBV20-1 and TRBJ2-7; the match to TRBD1 covers 7 bases. Germline trimming cut 5 bases from V and 3 bases from J; bases unmatched to any gene: 10. From germline, CDR1 is DFQATT and CDR2 SNEGSKA (reference sequence). The CDR3 totals 14 residues. The CDR3 region is CSAERPGQYYEQYF. Written as DNA, the CDR3 is TGCAGTGCTGAACGCCCGGGACAGTACTACGAGCAGTACTTC.

The chain links TRBV5-1 to TRBJ2-7, with D possibly being TRBD2 (6 bases). This CDR3 has 15 amino acids. The germline gives CDR1 SGHRS, CDR2 YFSETQ. Between the trimmed V and J ends, which lost 2 bases and 5 bases, there was a span of 17 bases. This CDR3 is CASSFQAGTVNEQYF. CDR3 coding DNA: TGCGCCAGCAGCTTCCAGGCGGGAACCGTGAACGAGCAGTACTTC.

This chain links TRBV5-1 with TRBJ2-7; TRBD1 agrees at 8 bases. CDR3 size: 16 residues. The V gene's germline CDR1 is SGHRS and CDR2 YFSETQ. With 10 bases clipped from V and 1 base from J, the junction kept 16 bases outside the gene matches. The CDR3 nucleotides read TGCGCCGCCAGCGGAACCCACGGGACAGGATCCTACGAGCAGTACTTC. Translating it yields CAASGTHGTGSYEQYF. Full variable domain (outside the CDR3, taken from reference TRBV5-1 and TRBJ2-7): KAGVTQTPRYLIKTRGQQVTLSCSPISGHRSVSWYQQTPGQGLQFLFEYFSETQRNKGNFPGRFSGRQFSNSRSEMNVSTLELGDSALYLCAASGTHGTGSYEQYFGPGTRLTVT.

The chain carries TRBV20-1 and TRBJ2-7; unclear D gene. Germline V gene sequence: CDR1 DFQATT, CDR2 SNEGSKA (reference sequence). The CDR3 sequence is 14 residues long. Here the CDR3 reads CSAEGPGQFSAQYF. CDR3 coding DNA: TGCAGCGCTGAAGGCCCGGGCCAGTTCTCCGCCCAGTACTTC.

Note on this clonotype: Relative to the germline gene, one junction end is altered; a read error may explain this. The chain has TRBV11-2 and TRBJ2-2; the match to TRBD2 covers 7 bases. The CDR3 is made up of 15 amino acids. Germline-derived CDR1 and CDR2 are SGHAT and FQNNGV. In DNA, the CDR3 is TGTGCCAGCAGCGGCGGGAGCGTCAACCACGAGGAGCTGTTTTTC. Translated: CASSGGSVNHEELFF.

A word on this clonotype: At one end the junction does not follow the germline gene, possibly because of a read error. The chain is built from TRBV5-5 and TRBJ2-1; maybe TRBD2 (6 bases). This CDR3 spans 16 amino acids. CDR1 and CDR2 (germline): SGHKS, YYEKEE (reference sequence). In DNA form, the CDR3 reads TGTGCCAGCAGCTGGGTCGCGCGGGGCCCCTACAATGAGCAGTCCTTC. It specifies CASSWVARGPYNEQSF.

As for this clonotype: A junction boundary mismatches the germline segment, possibly from a read error. The chain couples TRBV5-1 to TRBJ1-1, with a tentative D call TRBD1 (5 bases). Germline lookup yields CDR1 SGHRS and CDR2 YFSETQ. CDR3 length: 12 residues. CDR3 protein: CAISLLTDEHFF. The CDR3 DNA is TGCGCCATCAGCCTATTGACAGATGAACATTTCTTT.